Shown below are 4 T cell receptor beta chains from a single sample sequenced in a study of blood T cell repertoires in COVID-19 (dated by TCRdb to the early 2020s). The protocol used for the library was the immunoSEQ multiplex PCR assay. TCRdb mirrors the immuneACCESS table, restricted to in-frame sequences. Some clones are absent from its copies; in checked studies, under half trace to an unresolved V gene, and the reason for the others is unknown. This sample holds 130,000 or so clones; roughly 86% were observed only once. Together, the top ten hold about an eighth of the sample. The material sequenced was peripheral blood. All receptors derive from a woman between 65 and 79 years old with COVID-19, enrolled during active disease.

V gene TRBV10-3 combines with J gene TRBJ1-3, with TRBD1 identical over 7 bases. CDR3 size: 15 residues. Germline V lookup: CDR1 ENHRY, CDR2 SYGVKD. Unmatched junction bases numbered 9, after V lost 6 bases and J lost 4 bases. CDR3 protein: CAIRLTTGTGNTIYF. The CDR3 region has the DNA TGTGCCATCAGACTAACGACAGGGACCGGAAACACCATATATTTT.

The CDR3 coding sequence is TGTGCCAGCAGCCAAGGACAGACTAATGAAAAACTGTTTTTT. The encoded protein is CASSQGQTNEKLFF. This chain links TRBV3-1 (or the pseudogene TRBV3-2) with TRBJ1-4; the D gene is possibly TRBD1 (5 bases). V was pared by 1 base and J by 2 bases, with 5 bases between. Germline V lookup: CDR1 LGHDT, CDR2 YNNKEL (reference sequence). The CDR3 length is 14 residues.

The CDR3, as DNA: TGTGCCAGCAGTACCCAGGGGAGGAACACTGAAGCTTTCTTT. As protein: CASSTQGRNTEAFF. The chain uses TRBV2 and TRBJ1-1, with a tentative D call TRBD1 (6 bases). Germline V gives CDR1 SNHLY, CDR2 FYNNEI. V lost 5 bases, J lost 1 base, and 11 bases lay in between. This CDR3 comprises 14 residues.

The V call is TRBV7-9, the J call TRBJ2-5, with 10 positions matching TRBD1. The trim removed 3 bases at V and 5 bases at J, leaving 6 bases unmatched. The CDR3 length is 15 residues. CDR1 is SEHNR and CDR2 is FQNEAQ in the germline V gene (reference sequence). CDR3 loop: CASSFGQGVWETQYF. CDR3 in DNA: TGTGCCAGCAGCTTCGGACAGGGGGTTTGGGAGACCCAGTACTTC.